These 32 T cell receptor beta chains originate from one sample sequenced in a study of blood T cell repertoires in COVID-19. Some clones are missing from TCRdb's copy, which holds only in-frame ones; the method was immunoSEQ multiplex PCR. Among about 180,000 clones listed, roughly four fifths were seen once. Specimen: peripheral blood. These TCRs come from a woman aged 65 to 85 with COVID-19, enrolled during active disease.

This chain uses TRBV7-6 with TRBJ2-1, with 8 positions matching TRBD2. The germline CDR1 and CDR2 sequences are SGHVS and FNYEAQ. V shed 5 bases, J shed 1 base, and the junction held 7 bases outside the gene matches. This CDR3 has 16 amino acids. The CDR3 region is CASSPLAGSSYNEQFF. CDR3 bases: TGTGCCAGCAGCCCCCTAGCGGGCTCTTCCTACAATGAGCAGTTCTTC.

This clone came up a few times. J is TRBJ1-5 and V is TRBV6-5; 9 bases align to TRBD1. The junction had 9 bases not matched to a gene; V was cut back by 8 bases and J by 7 bases. The germline V gene encodes CDR1 MNHEY and CDR2 SVGAGI. This CDR3 comprises 14 residues. CDR3 nucleotides: TGTGCCAGCGCTTCTACAGGGGGCGAACAGCCCCAGCATTTT. Translated: CASASTGGEQPQHF.

The genes are TRBV9 and TRBJ2-2; 7 bases agree with TRBD2. V was pared by 0 bases and J by 1 base, with 3 bases of the junction left unmatched. Germline CDR1 reads SGDLS; CDR2 reads YYNGEE. The CDR3 is 16 residues long. This CDR3 is CASSVGLAVNTGELFF. CDR3 DNA sequence: TGTGCCAGCAGCGTAGGGCTAGCGGTGAACACCGGGGAGCTGTTTTTT.

The V call is TRBV18, the J call TRBJ2-5; 16 bases are shared with TRBD2. This CDR3 region has 18 residues. V was pared by 4 bases and J by 0 bases, with 5 bases of the junction left unmatched. Germline assignment: CDR1 KGHSH and CDR2 LQKENI. The DNA for the CDR3 is TGTGCCAGCTCACTGGGACTAGCGGGAGGGCCTAACCAAGAGACCCAGTACTTC. This codes for CASSLGLAGGPNQETQYF.

This clone was seen a single time. The V call is TRBV4-2, the J call TRBJ2-1; 8 bases agree with TRBD2. Germline trimming cut 1 base from V and 2 bases from J; bases unmatched to any gene: 10. Germline values: CDR1 LGHNA, CDR2 YNFKEQ. This CDR3 has 18 amino acids. The CDR3 is CASSQVGTSDLAYNEQFF. The CDR3 DNA follows: TGTGCCAGCAGCCAAGTTGGGACTAGTGATTTGGCCTACAATGAGCAGTTCTTC.

V gene TRBV29-1 combines with J gene TRBJ1-4, with 8 bases fitting TRBD1. The J segment lost 7 bases and the V segment lost 0 bases, leaving 7 bases of the junction unmatched. The CDR3 contains 15 residues. Germline-derived CDR1 and CDR2 are SQVTM and ANQGSEA. In DNA form, the CDR3 reads TGCAGCGTTGAAGATCTTAGGACAGGGTTTGAAAAACTGTTTTTT. Translating it yields CSVEDLRTGFEKLFF.

The V and J genes are TRBV5-5 and TRBJ2-1; 12 nucleotides align to TRBD1. This CDR3 region has 16 residues. CDR1 and CDR2 from the germline V gene are SGHKS and YYEKEE (reference sequence). The V gene end was trimmed by 4 bases and the J gene end by 6 bases; junction bases not matched to a gene: 8. The chain's CDR3 is CASSVHGTGGINEQFF. CDR3 DNA sequence: TGTGCCAGCAGCGTGCACGGGACAGGGGGCATCAATGAGCAGTTCTTC.

In its sample, this clone was seen a few times. The chain has TRBV7-9 and TRBJ1-2, with 8 bases that match TRBD1. The CDR3 consists of 14 residues. Germline CDR1 and CDR2: SEHNR and FQNEAQ (reference sequence). The V gene end was trimmed by 5 bases and the J gene end by 8 bases; junction bases not matched to a gene: 10. This chain's CDR3 is CASSQTGEVAGYTF. As DNA, the CDR3 is TGTGCCAGCAGCCAGACAGGGGAGGTGGCGGGCTACACCTTC. The whole variable domain, remainder taken from reference TRBV7-9 and TRBJ1-2, is DTGVSQNPRHKITKRGQNVTFRCDPISEHNRLYWYRQTLGQGPEFLTYFQNEAQLEKSRLLSDRFSAERPKGSFSTLEIQRTEQGDSAMYLCASSQTGEVAGYTFGSGTRLTVV.

This clone was detected a few times. The chain couples TRBV5-6 to TRBJ2-3, with 9 bases matching TRBD1. From germline, CDR1 is SGHDT and CDR2 YYEEEE. The CDR3 is 15 residues long. The V gene end was trimmed by 5 bases and the J gene end by 4 bases; junction bases not matched to a gene: 8. This CDR3 is CASSRTGGRADTQYF. DNA of the CDR3: TGTGCCAGCAGTCGTACAGGGGGCCGTGCAGATACGCAGTATTTT.

This clone was seen a few times. The chain joins TRBV20-1 to TRBJ1-2, with D uncertain. Trimming took 4 bases from V and 7 from J, leaving 7 bases between them. The germline V gene has CDR1 DFQATT and CDR2 SNEGSKA (reference sequence). The CDR3 totals 10 residues. The CDR3 DNA reads TGCAGTGCTACTGTGCGTGGCTACACCTTC. As protein: CSATVRGYTF.

The V call is TRBV5-1, the J call TRBJ1-1; D unclear. Germline V gene sequence: CDR1 SGHRS, CDR2 YFSETQ. Trimming removed 4 bases from V and 2 bases from J, with 12 bases in between. This CDR3 has 14 amino acids. The CDR3 region is CASSPARGNTEAFF. The CDR3 DNA reads TGCGCCAGCAGCCCAGCGCGGGGAAACACTGAAGCTTTCTTT. Complete variable domain (other parts from reference TRBV5-1 and TRBJ1-1): KAGVTQTPRYLIKTRGQQVTLSCSPISGHRSVSWYQQTPGQGLQFLFEYFSETQRNKGNFPGRFSGRQFSNSRSEMNVSTLELGDSALYLCASSPARGNTEAFFGQGTRLTVV.

The chain couples TRBV6-4 to TRBJ2-1; 7 bases are shared with TRBD2. V trimming: 0 bases; J trimming: 9 bases; junction bases outside the gene matches: 17. Germline values: CDR1 MRHNA, CDR2 SNTAGT. The CDR3 extends over 18 amino acids. The CDR3 nucleotides read TGTGCCAGCAGTGACTCTCCCGGGGCGGCTAGCGGAGCGGTTGAGCAGTTCTTC. Encoded protein: CASSDSPGAASGAVEQFF.

This chain links TRBV25-1 with TRBJ2-5, with D perhaps TRBD1 (6 bases). CDR1 and CDR2 (germline): MGHDK, SYGVNS. Trimming stripped 1 base from V and 0 bases from J, with 12 bases between. CDR3 size: 16 residues. The CDR3 DNA is TGTGCCAGCAGTGAATTACGAGGGGGTAACCAAGAGACCCAGTACTTC. This gives the protein CASSELRGGNQETQYF.

The V and J genes are TRBV4-2 and TRBJ1-5; D not certain. Germline CDR1 LGHNA, CDR2 YNFKEQ. The CDR3 is 16 amino acids. V lost 0 bases, J lost 5 bases, and 14 bases lay in between. CDR3 in DNA: TGTGCCAGCAGCCAAGAAGGCCAGCGCCCCGATCAGCCCCAGCATTTT. Its protein is CASSQEGQRPDQPQHF.

The chain joins TRBV5-3 to TRBJ1-2, with D perhaps TRBD1 (5 bases). TRBV5-3 is an ORF, and what it does is uncertain. Trimming pared 2 bases from V and 4 bases from J, leaving 21 bases between. The CDR3 extends over 17 amino acids. The CDR3 region is CARSFRTNQGALYGYTF. CDR3 coding DNA: TGTGCCAGAAGCTTTCGTACAAACCAGGGCGCTCTCTATGGCTACACCTTC.

V usage is TRBV24-1 and J usage is TRBJ2-2; 9 bases fit TRBD1. This CDR3 is 16 amino acids long. The V segment lost 3 bases and the J segment 3 bases; nucleotides outside the gene matches: 4. Germline V gives CDR1 KGHDR, CDR2 SFDVKD. The CDR3 region is CATSDIGTGYTGELFF. The DNA of the CDR3 is TGTGCCACCAGTGATATCGGGACAGGGTACACCGGGGAGCTGTTTTTT.

The chain combines TRBV19 with TRBJ2-5; TRBD2 agrees at 8 bases. The germline V gene has CDR1 LNHDA and CDR2 SQIVND (reference sequence). The CDR3 spans 14 residues. V shed 6 bases and J 5 bases; nucleotides not matched to a gene: 8. The CDR3 region is CASSRAGVRETQYF. The DNA for the CDR3 is TGTGCCAGTAGCCGAGCGGGAGTTCGTGAGACCCAGTACTTC.

CDR3 protein: CASSGLLEARYEQYF. In DNA form, the CDR3 reads TGTGCCAGCAGTGGCCTGTTGGAGGCTCGGTACGAGCAGTACTTC. The genes are TRBV2 and TRBJ2-7; D might be TRBD2 (5 bases). Germline V gene lookup returns CDR1 SNHLY and CDR2 FYNNEI. Trimming left V 4 bases short and J 4 bases short, with 17 bases between. The CDR3 contains 15 residues.

The chain links TRBV11-3 to TRBJ2-3, with 7 bases lining up with TRBD1. Germline V CDR1 and CDR2: SGHNT, YENEEA. With V trimmed by 5 bases and J by 2 bases, 7 bases remained unmatched. The CDR3 spans 15 residues. The CDR3 region is CASSPNRGNTDTQYF. The CDR3 region has the DNA TGTGCCAGCAGCCCGAACAGGGGTAACACAGATACGCAGTATTTT.

The chain uses TRBV5-1 and TRBJ2-2; 8 bases match TRBD1. The CDR3 has 14 residues. Unmatched junction bases numbered 2, after V lost 3 bases and J lost 4 bases. Germline values: CDR1 SGHRS, CDR2 YFSETQ. Here the CDR3 DNA reads TGCGCCAGCAGCTCCCAGGGGGCCACCGGGGAGCTGTTTTTT. It is translated as CASSSQGATGELFF.

V gene TRBV24-1 combines with J gene TRBJ2-7; no clear D gene. The CDR3 extends over 14 amino acids. Trimming took 8 bases from V and 3 from J, leaving 16 bases between them. Germline V gene data show CDR1 as KGHDR and CDR2 as SFDVKD. Here the CDR3 reads CATTPESIYYEQYF. CDR3 in DNA: TGTGCCACCACCCCCGAGAGCATATACTACGAGCAGTACTTC.

The chain employs TRBV7-3 and TRBJ1-3; perhaps TRBD1 as D (5 bases). Germline assignment: CDR1 SGHTA and CDR2 FQGTGA. The CDR3 length is 14 residues. Trimming left V 5 bases short and J 2 bases short, with 10 bases between. The CDR3 protein is CASSVKGTGNTIYF. CDR3 nucleotide sequence: TGTGCCAGCAGCGTAAAGGGGACTGGAAACACCATATATTTT.

The gene calls are TRBV10-3 and TRBJ2-7; TRBD2 matches at 11 bases. The CDR3 spans 14 residues. Unmatched junction bases numbered 6, after V lost 4 bases and J lost 7 bases. Germline CDR1 ENHRY, CDR2 SYGVKD. CDR3: CAISGTSGWGEQYF. CDR3 nucleotides: TGTGCCATCAGTGGGACTAGCGGGTGGGGAGAGCAGTACTTC.

The chain combines TRBV14 with TRBJ1-3; D remains unclear. V was clipped by 3 bases and J by 0 bases, with 12 bases between them. This CDR3 spans 16 amino acids. The germline gives CDR1 SGHDN, CDR2 FVKESK. CDR3 sequence reads: CASSHYVQASGNTIYF. CDR3 in DNA: TGTGCCAGCAGCCATTATGTTCAGGCCTCTGGAAACACCATATATTTT.

The rearrangement joins TRBV28 to TRBJ2-7, with 8 bases aligning to TRBD2. The CDR3 consists of 16 residues. Germline-derived CDR1 and CDR2 are MDHEN and SYDVKM. Unmatched junction bases numbered 14, after V lost 5 bases and J lost 5 bases. The CDR3 sequence is CASSPRQGLGSHEQYF. Here the CDR3 DNA reads TGTGCCAGCAGTCCCCGCCAGGGACTAGGATCGCACGAGCAGTACTTC.

In this sample, this clone turned up once. The gene calls are TRBV5-1 and TRBJ2-7, with D perhaps TRBD2 (6 bases). The CDR3 has 13 amino acids. The germline V and J ends were trimmed by 8 bases and 3 bases, with 15 bases remaining between them. From germline, CDR1 is SGHRS and CDR2 YFSETQ. CDR3 loop: CASGAEGGYEQYF. The CDR3 coding sequence is TGCGCCAGTGGGGCGGAGGGCGGCTACGAGCAGTACTTC.

Note on this clone: Its ends do not fully match the called genes, so a read error is possible. This chain joins TRBV24-1 and TRBJ2-3, with 11 bases that match TRBD1. Germline V lookup: CDR1 KGHDR, CDR2 SFDVKD. The CDR3 sequence is 17 residues long. In nucleotides, the CDR3 is TGTGCCGCCAGTGTCGGACAGGGGGCGGGAGGCACAGATACGCAGTATTTT. This translates into CAASVGQGAGGTDTQYF.

The chain's CDR3 is CASSDRVRGETQYF. CDR3 nucleotides: TGCGCCAGCAGTGATCGGGTCAGGGGAGAGACCCAGTACTTC. The genes are TRBV10-2 and TRBJ2-5; TRBD1 might be the D (6 bases). From germline, CDR1 is WSHSY and CDR2 SAAADI. V shed 3 bases and J shed 4 bases, with 12 bases lying between them. The CDR3 spans 14 residues.

The V and J genes are TRBV3-1 (or the pseudogene TRBV3-2) and TRBJ2-5; 7 bases match TRBD1. V trimming: 0 bases; J trimming: 5 bases; junction bases outside the gene matches: 3. From germline, CDR1 is LGHDT and CDR2 YNNKEL (reference sequence). CDR3 length: 14 amino acids. This CDR3 reads CASSQEGGKETQYF. CDR3 coding DNA: TGTGCCAGCAGCCAAGAAGGGGGCAAGGAGACCCAGTACTTC.

The rearrangement uses TRBV18 and TRBJ2-7; 15 bases match TRBD2. Germline CDR1 and CDR2: KGHSH and LQKENI. Unmatched junction bases numbered 4, after V lost 4 bases and J lost 6 bases. CDR3 length: 15 amino acids. The CDR3 DNA sequence: TGTGCCAGCTCACGGGGACTAGCGGGAGGCGTCGAGCAGTACTTC. It yields the protein CASSRGLAGGVEQYF.

The chain employs TRBV27 and TRBJ1-1, with TRBD1 identical over 11 bases. The junction had 20 bases not matched to a gene; V was cut back by 5 bases and J by 3 bases. This CDR3 region has 20 residues. Per germline, CDR1 MNHEY and CDR2 SMNVEV (reference sequence). CDR3 in amino acids: CASSTALKGQGAAGHTEAFF. The CDR3 nucleotides are TGTGCCAGCAGTACAGCTCTTAAAGGACAGGGGGCGGCGGGGCACACTGAAGCTTTCTTT.

This clone was recorded once. This chain connects TRBV29-1 to TRBJ2-4; the D is unclear. This CDR3 is 12 amino acids long. In germline, CDR1 is SQVTM, CDR2 ANQGSEA. V was cut by 4 bases and J by 5 bases, with 9 bases left in between. The CDR3 coding sequence is TGCAGCGTTGGGCAACCCCAAAACATTCAGTACTTC. It encodes CSVGQPQNIQYF.